This T cell receptor (beta chain) was identified in a study of metastatic and nonmetastatic thyroid tumors. The germline gives CDR1 SGHNT, CDR2 YENEEA. The CDR3 loop spans 14 amino acids. V gave up 0 bases and J gave up 12 bases; unmatched junction bases: 8. In this sample, this clone turned up many times. Each patient went into thyroid surgery without having received any treatment. TCRdb re-processed the PCR reads through MiXCR. The sample includes about 19,000 clones, around 25% of them seen just once. This TCR derives from a male donor with papillary thyroid cancer or a benign thyroid nodule (not recorded which). Some clones in this sample may be carry-over from other donors' samples. Sequenced material: blood. The chain uses TRBV11-3 and TRBJ2-1, with 7 bases that match TRBD1. In DNA form, the CDR3 reads TGTGCCAGCAGCTTAGACTTTACAGGGGCCGGGCAGTTCTTC. Translating it yields CASSLDFTGAGQFF.